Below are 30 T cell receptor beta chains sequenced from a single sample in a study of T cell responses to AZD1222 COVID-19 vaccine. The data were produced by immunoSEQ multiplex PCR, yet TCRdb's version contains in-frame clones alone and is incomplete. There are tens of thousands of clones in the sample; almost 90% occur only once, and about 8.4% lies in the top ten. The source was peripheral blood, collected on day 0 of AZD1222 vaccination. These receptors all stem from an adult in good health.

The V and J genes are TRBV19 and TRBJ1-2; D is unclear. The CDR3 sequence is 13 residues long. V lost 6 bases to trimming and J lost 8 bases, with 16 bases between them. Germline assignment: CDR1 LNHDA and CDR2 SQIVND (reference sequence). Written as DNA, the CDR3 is TGTGCCAGTAGAAACCCGATCGGGATAGGCTACACCTTC. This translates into CASRNPIGIGYTF. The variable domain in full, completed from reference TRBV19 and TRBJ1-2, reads DGGITQSPKYLFRKEGQNVTLSCEQNLNHDAMYWYRQDPGQGLRLIYYSQIVNDFQKGDIAEGYSVSREKKESFPLTVTSAQKNPTAFYLCASRNPIGIGYTFGSGTRLTVV.

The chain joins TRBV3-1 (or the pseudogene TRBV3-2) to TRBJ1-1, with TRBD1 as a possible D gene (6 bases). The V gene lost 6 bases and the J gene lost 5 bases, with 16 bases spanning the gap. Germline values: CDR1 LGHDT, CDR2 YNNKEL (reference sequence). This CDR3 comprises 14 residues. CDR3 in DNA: TGTGCCAGCAGGTACTCCGGCAGGGGAACTGAAGCTTTCTTT. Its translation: CASRYSGRGTEAFF.

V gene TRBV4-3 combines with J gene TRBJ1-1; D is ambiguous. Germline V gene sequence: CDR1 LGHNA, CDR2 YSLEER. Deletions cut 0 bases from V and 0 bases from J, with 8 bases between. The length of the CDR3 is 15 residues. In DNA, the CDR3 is TGCGCCAGCAGCCAAGATCACCGCCTGAACACTGAAGCTTTCTTT. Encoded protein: CASSQDHRLNTEAFF.

The CDR3 DNA sequence: TGTGCCTGGAGCCCTACAAGATATCAGCCCCAGCATTTT. Translation gives CAWSPTRYQPQHF. The rearrangement links TRBV30 to TRBJ1-5; D is unresolved. The V gene lost 3 bases and the J gene lost 5 bases, with 11 bases spanning the gap. The V gene's germline CDR1 is GTSNPN and CDR2 SVGIG (reference sequence). The CDR3 length is 13 residues.

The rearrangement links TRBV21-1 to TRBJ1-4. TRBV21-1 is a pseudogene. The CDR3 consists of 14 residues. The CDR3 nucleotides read TGTGCCAGCAGCAATCGTCGAGGAGATGAAAAACTGTTTTTT. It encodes CASSNRRGDEKLFF.

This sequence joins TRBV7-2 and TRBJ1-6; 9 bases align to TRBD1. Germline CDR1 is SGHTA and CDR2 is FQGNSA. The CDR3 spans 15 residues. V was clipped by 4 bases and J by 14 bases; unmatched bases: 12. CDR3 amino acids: CASSSQGASGGTLHF. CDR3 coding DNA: TGTGCCAGCAGCTCACAGGGGGCCTCGGGCGGCACCCTCCACTTT.

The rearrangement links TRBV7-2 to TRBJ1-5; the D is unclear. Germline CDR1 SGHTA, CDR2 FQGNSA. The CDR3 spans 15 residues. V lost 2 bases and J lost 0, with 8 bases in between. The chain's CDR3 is CASSLNDGSNQPQHF. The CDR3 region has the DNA TGTGCCAGCAGCTTAAACGACGGTAGCAATCAGCCCCAGCATTTT.

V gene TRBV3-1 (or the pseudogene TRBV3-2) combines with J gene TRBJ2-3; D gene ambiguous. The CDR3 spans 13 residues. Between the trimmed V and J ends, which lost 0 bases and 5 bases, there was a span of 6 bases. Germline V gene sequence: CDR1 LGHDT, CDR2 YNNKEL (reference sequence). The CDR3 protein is CASSQEGIDTQYF. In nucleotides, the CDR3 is TGTGCCAGCAGCCAAGAGGGAATAGATACGCAGTATTTT.

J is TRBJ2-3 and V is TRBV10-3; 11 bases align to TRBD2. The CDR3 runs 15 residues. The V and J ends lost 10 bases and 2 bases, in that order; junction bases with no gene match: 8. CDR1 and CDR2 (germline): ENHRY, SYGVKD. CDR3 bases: TGTGCCACCAAAGTGACTAGCGGGGACACAGATACGCAGTATTTT. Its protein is CATKVTSGDTDTQYF.

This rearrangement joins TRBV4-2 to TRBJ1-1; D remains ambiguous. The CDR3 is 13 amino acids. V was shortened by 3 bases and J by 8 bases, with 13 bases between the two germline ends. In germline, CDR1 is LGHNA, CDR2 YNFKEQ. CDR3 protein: CASSHPRSDEAFF. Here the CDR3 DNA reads TGTGCCAGCAGCCACCCCAGATCAGACGAAGCTTTCTTT.

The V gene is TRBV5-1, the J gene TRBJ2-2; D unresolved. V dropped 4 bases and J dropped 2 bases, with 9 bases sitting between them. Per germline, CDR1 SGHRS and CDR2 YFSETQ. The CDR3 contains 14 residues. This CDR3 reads CASSTWTNTGELFF. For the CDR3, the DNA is TGCGCCAGCAGCACCTGGACCAACACCGGGGAGCTGTTTTTT.

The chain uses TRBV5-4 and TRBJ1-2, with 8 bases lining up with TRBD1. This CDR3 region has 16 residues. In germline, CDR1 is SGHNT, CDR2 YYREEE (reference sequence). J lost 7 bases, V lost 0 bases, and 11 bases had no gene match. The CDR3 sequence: CASSLDFYGQGLGYTF. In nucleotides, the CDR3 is TGTGCCAGCAGCTTGGATTTCTACGGACAGGGTCTTGGCTACACCTTC.

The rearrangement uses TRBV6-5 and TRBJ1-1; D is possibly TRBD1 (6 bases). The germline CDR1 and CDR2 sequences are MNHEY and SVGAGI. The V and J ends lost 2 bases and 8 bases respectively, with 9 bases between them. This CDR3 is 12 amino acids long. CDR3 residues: CASSYEGTEAFF. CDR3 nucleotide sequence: TGTGCCAGCAGTTACGAAGGGACAGAAGCTTTCTTT.

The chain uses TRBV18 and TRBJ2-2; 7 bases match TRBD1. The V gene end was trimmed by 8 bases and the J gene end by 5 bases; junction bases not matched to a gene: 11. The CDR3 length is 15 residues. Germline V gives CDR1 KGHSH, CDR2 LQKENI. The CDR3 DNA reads TGTGCCAGCCCCGGACAGGCTGGGAAGACCGGGGAGCTGTTTTTT. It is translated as CASPGQAGKTGELFF.

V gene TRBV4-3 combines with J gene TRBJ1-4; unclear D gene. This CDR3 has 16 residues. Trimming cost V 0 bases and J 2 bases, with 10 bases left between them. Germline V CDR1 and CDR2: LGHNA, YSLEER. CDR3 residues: CASSQDLSVTNEKLFF. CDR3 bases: TGCGCCAGCAGCCAAGATTTGTCCGTCACTAATGAAAAACTGTTTTTT.

This CDR3 is CASSDIAGAHTQYF. In DNA, the CDR3 is TGTGCCAGCAGTGACATAGCGGGGGCCCATACGCAGTATTTT. The V call is TRBV6-4, the J call TRBJ2-3; 9 nucleotides align to TRBD2. The length of the CDR3 is 14 residues. V was pared by 2 bases and J by 7 bases, with 4 bases of the junction left unmatched. Germline V gene data show CDR1 as MRHNA and CDR2 as SNTAGT.

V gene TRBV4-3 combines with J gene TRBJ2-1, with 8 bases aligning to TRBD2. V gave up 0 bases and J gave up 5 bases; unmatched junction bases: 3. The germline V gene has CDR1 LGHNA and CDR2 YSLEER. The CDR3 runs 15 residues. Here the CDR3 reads CASSQEKRGNNEQFF. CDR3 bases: TGCGCCAGCAGCCAAGAAAAGCGGGGGAACAATGAGCAGTTCTTC.

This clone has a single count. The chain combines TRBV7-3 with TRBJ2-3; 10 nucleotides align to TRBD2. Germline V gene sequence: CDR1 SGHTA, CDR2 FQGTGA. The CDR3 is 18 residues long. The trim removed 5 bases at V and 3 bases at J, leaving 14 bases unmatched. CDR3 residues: CASSPKIIAGGSTDTQYF. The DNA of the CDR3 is TGTGCCAGCAGCCCAAAGATAATAGCGGGGGGCTCAACAGATACGCAGTATTTT.

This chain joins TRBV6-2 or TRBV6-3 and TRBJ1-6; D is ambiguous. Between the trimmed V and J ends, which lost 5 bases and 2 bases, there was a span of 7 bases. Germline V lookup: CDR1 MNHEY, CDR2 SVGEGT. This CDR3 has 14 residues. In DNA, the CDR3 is TGTGCCAGCAGTCCCGGGGCCTATAATTCACCCCTCCACTTT. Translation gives CASSPGAYNSPLHF.

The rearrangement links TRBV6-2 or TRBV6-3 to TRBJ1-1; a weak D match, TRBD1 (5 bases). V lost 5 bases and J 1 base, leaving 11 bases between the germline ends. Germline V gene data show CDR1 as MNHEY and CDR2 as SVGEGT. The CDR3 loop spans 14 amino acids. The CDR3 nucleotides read TGTGCCAGCAGTCAGCAGGGAGGGAACACTGAAGCTTTCTTT. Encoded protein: CASSQQGGNTEAFF.

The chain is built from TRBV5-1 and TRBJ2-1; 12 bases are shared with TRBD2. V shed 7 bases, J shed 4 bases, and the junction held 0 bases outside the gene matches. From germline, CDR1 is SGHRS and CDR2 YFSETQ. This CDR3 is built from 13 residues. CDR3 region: CASGLAGYNEQFF. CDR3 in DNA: TGCGCCAGCGGACTAGCGGGGTACAATGAGCAGTTCTTC.

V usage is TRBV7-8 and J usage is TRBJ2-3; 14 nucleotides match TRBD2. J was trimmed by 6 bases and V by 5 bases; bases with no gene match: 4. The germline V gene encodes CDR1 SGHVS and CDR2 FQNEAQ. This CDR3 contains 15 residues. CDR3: CASSRRTSGGDTQYF. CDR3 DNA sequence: TGTGCCAGCAGCCGACGGACTAGCGGGGGGGATACGCAGTATTTT.

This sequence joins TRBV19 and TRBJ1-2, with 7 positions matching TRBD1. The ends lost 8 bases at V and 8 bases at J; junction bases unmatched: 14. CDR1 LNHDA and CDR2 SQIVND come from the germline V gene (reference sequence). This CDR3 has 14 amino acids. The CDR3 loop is CASGTVSFERGYTF. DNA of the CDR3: TGTGCCAGTGGGACAGTCTCGTTCGAGAGGGGCTACACCTTC.

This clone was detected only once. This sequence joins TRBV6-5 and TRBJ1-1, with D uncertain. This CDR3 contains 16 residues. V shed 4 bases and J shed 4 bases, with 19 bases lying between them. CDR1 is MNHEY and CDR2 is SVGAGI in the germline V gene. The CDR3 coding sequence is TGTGCCAGCAGTTCCGCCTTGTTGTATGTGAGCACTGAAGCTTTCTTT. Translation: CASSSALLYVSTEAFF.

The CDR3 coding sequence is TGTGCCAGTAGTATTGGTGGGGGTAGCACAGATACGCAGTATTTT. Translation: CASSIGGGSTDTQYF. V is TRBV19 and J is TRBJ2-3; TRBD1 or TRBD2 may be the D gene (5 bases each). Germline V gene sequence: CDR1 LNHDA, CDR2 SQIVND (reference sequence). The CDR3 loop spans 15 amino acids. V dropped 3 bases and J dropped 0 bases, with 10 bases sitting between them.

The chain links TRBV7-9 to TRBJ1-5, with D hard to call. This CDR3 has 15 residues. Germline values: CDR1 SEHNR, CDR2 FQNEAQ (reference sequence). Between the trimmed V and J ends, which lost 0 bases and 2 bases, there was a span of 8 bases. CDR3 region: CASSLAGEGNQPQHF. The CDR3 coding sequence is TGTGCCAGCAGCTTAGCTGGGGAAGGCAATCAGCCCCAGCATTTT.

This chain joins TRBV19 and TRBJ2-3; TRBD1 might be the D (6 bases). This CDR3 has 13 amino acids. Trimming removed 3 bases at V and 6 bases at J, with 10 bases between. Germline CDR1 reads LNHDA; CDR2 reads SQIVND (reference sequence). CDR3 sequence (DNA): TGTGCCAGTAGTATTCTGGGGGCGGATACGCAGTATTTT. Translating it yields CASSILGADTQYF.

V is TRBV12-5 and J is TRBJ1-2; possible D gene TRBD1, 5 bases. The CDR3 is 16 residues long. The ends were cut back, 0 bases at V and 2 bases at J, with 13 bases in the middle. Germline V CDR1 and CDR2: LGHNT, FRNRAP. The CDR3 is CASGLVSSGRNYGYTF. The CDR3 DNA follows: TGTGCTAGTGGTTTGGTATCGTCGGGACGGAACTATGGCTACACCTTC.

The CDR3 nucleotides are TGCGCCAGCAGCTTGGGACAGGTCGGTAACACTGAAGCTTTCTTT. Its protein is CASSLGQVGNTEAFF. The chain is built from TRBV5-1 and TRBJ1-1, with a possible D match to TRBD1 (6 bases). Germline lookup yields CDR1 SGHRS and CDR2 YFSETQ. This CDR3 spans 15 amino acids. The V end was cut by 0 bases, the J end by 2 bases, with 11 bases between.

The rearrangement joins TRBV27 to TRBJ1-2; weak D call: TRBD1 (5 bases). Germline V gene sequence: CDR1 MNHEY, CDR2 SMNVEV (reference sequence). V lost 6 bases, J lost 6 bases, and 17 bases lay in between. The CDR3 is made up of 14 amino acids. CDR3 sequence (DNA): TGTGCCAGCAGGGCCACGCCGGGGGGGGATGGCTACACCTTC. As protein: CASRATPGGDGYTF.